This T cell receptor beta chain comes out of a study of Tregs in tolerant kidney transplant recipients (dated by TCRdb to the late 2010s). A note on the overall study: The transplants used related donors along with nonmyeloablative bone marrow transplantation, and in the human trials mixed chimerism was transient. The study applied TCRbeta sequencing to find donor-specific regulatory T cells before combined kidney and bone marrow transplantation and then followed those same cells after transplant. Overall study results and their limits: Biological reproducibility was not directly addressed, though technical replication error appeared minimal. For some patients the PCR primers changed over time, which made it impossible to compare the samples from those patients at the nucleotide level. Donor-specific Treg expansion exceeded global Treg expansion in tolerant patients, suggesting antigen-driven rather than nonspecific expansion. Expanding Tregs with activated donor B cells appeared to identify the most biologically relevant and donor-specific TCRbeta repertoire. Because the study included only a small number of patients, the results must be confirmed in larger populations and under other immunosuppression protocols.

Genomic DNA was extracted from sorted cells with the QIAGEN DNeasy Blood and Tissue Kit for TCRbeta CDR3 sequencing. High-throughput TCRbeta CDR3 sequencing, which included PCR amplification with bias correction and internal controls, was done commercially through immunoSEQ. As for the authors' bioinformatics: Unique productive TCRbeta sequences were defined by CDR3 nucleotide sequence where primers matched, otherwise by CDR3 amino acid sequence with Vbeta and Jbeta genes. To correct sorting error, sequences shared between sorted populations at a frequency ratio of 2:1 or less were removed; the rest were assigned to the higher population. A sequence was defined as donor-reactive if the sequence was expanded at least 5-fold in CFSE-low cells compared with unstimulated cells and had a frequency of at least 0.01% in CFSE-low cells. Repertoire divergence was quantified by Jensen-Shannon divergence using the top 100 TCRbeta sequences ranked by frequency. For any sample with multiple sequencing runs, sorting error was corrected in each run separately before the runs were pooled. TCRdb stores this immuneACCESS table with in-frame sequences only. Part of the clones is absent; in the studies checked, under half of the shortfall reflects unresolved V genes, and no reason is known for the rest. V and J calls plus clone size are reproduced from that table; the DNA served to infer D and trimming. The sample table on file contains about 48,000 clones. Of the sample, roughly 0.89% falls within the top ten clones.

A note on this clone: Its cognate antigen has yet to be identified. The read ends 3 residues early relative to the CDR3; the germline J gene fills the gap.

As encoded in the germline V gene, CDR1 is KGHSH while CDR2 is LQKENI. From its cysteine to its phenylalanine, the CDR3 spans 15 amino acids. Of the CDR3's DNA, 36 bases were read; they are in frame from base 1. V ends up 5 bases short and J 5 bases short, with an unmatched junction base count of 4. The time point label, read with the paper, signifies: blood sample drawn before combined kidney and bone marrow transplant. Unstimulated Tregs (CD4+CD25+CD127-), CD4+ non-Tregs (CD4+CD25-), CD4 and CD8 cells were FACS-sorted from thawed PBMCs. Several combined kidney and bone marrow transplant recipients from the ITN036ST trial were included as patients, and samples were available only from these trial subjects. Healthy control blood was processed to PBMCs by Ficoll density gradient and cryopreserved, and patient PBMCs were collected before and after transplant.

This receptor was taken from a human donor who received a combined kidney and bone marrow transplant. The input for sequencing was CD4+ T cells from blood, taken before the transplant. The sequence links TRBV18 to TRBJ2-1, with 12 bases aligning to TRBD1. The CDR3 region: CASSWGTGGNNEQFF. The CDR3 DNA, read in part, is TGTGCCAGCTCATGGGGGACAGGGGGCAACAATGAG. Reference TRBV18 and TRBJ2-1 genes cover what lies past the CDR3, so the full variable domain is NAGVMQNPRHLVRRRGQEARLRCSPMKGHSHVYWYRQLPEEGLKFMVYLQKENIIDESGMPKERFSAEFPKEGPSILRIQQVVRGDSAAYFCASSWGTGGNNEQFFGPGTRLTVL.